This T cell receptor beta chain is from a study of breast tumors, draining lymph nodes, adjacent tissues. TCRdb re-analysed the multiplex PCR reads in MiXCR, keeping a single row per CDR3 protein. The sample lists about 120,000 distinct CDR3 sequences, 15% to 20% occurring once. Whole-study results and caveats: The data were judged consistent with most tumor T cells coming from lymph node and expanding in tumor.

This clonotype was seen ten or more times. The antigen remains unidentified. Samples came from axillary lymph nodes draining the breast cancer. The material sequenced was axillary lymph node tissue. This TCR came from a female donor with breast cancer. Some clones in this sample may be carry-over from other donors' samples.

CDR3: CASSLDKGWDGYTF. The CDR3 bases are TGCGCCAGCAGCTTGGACAAGGGTTGGGATGGCTACACCTTC. The V call is TRBV5-1, the J call TRBJ1-2; no clear D. The V and J ends lost 0 bases and 6 bases respectively, with 12 bases between them. This CDR3 is built from 14 residues. Germline CDR1 and CDR2: SGHRS and YFSETQ.